The subject of this entry is one T cell receptor (beta chain). As yet, its antigen is unknown. These data come from a study of shared clonotypes between healthy human individuals. About the research overall: There were three CD4 naive, three CD4 memory, two CD8 naive and one CD8 memory plates per donor.

The CDR3 length is 13 residues. CDR1 and CDR2 from the germline V gene are LNHDA and SQIVND (reference sequence). Trimming pared 7 bases from V and 4 bases from J, leaving 13 bases between. Overall study results and limits: Generation of non-shared clonotypes was less probable than generation of clonotypes shared by all four donors.

It was CD45RO-negative cells, positively selected for CCR7, that made up naive CD8 cells, with terminally differentiated effector memory CD45RA+ cells excluded. Sequencing used immunoSEQ multiplex PCR; TCRdb keeps in-frame clones, though not all of them. Counted here are around 600,000 clones, 95% occurring once; the ten biggest clones make up 0.11%. Sequencing was performed on naive CD8+ T cells sorted from blood. The chain is built from TRBV19 and TRBJ2-5, with a weak D call TRBD2 (5 bases). The receptor's source is a woman in her 30s in good health. The CDR3 nucleotides are TGTGCCAGTAATGTGGCTGCGGGAGAGACCCAGTACTTC. Its protein is CASNVAAGETQYF.